Each of the 28 T cell receptor beta chains below was sequenced from the same sample in a study of beta chain features in type 1 diabetes. Of the isolated RNA, all was reverse transcribed, and so the sequenced material was expressed TCRB transcripts. Assay: immunoSEQ multiplex PCR; the TCRdb copy retains only in-frame clones and omits some. The table has about 900,000 clones, 15% to 20% seen once. The sample comprised naive CD4+ T cells from blood. These receptors were obtained from a woman aged 18-35 years in good health.

This clone was seen a handful of times. This chain connects TRBV5-4 to TRBJ2-1; possibly TRBD1 or TRBD2 for D (6 bases each). V was clipped by 4 bases and J by 3 bases, with 11 bases between them. Germline V gives CDR1 SGHNT, CDR2 YYREEE (reference sequence). This CDR3 region has 14 residues. CDR3 amino acids: CASSPEGGYNEQFF. The CDR3 DNA sequence: TGTGCCAGCAGCCCGGAGGGGGGCTACAATGAGCAGTTCTTC.

The J gene is TRBJ1-5, the V gene TRBV28; 8 bases align to TRBD1. V gave up 4 bases and J gave up 5 bases; unmatched junction bases: 7. Germline CDR1 is MDHEN and CDR2 is SYDVKM. The CDR3 length is 15 residues. Here the CDR3 DNA reads TGTGCCAGCAGTTCAGGACAGGGATTGTATCAGCCCCAGCATTTT. It is translated as CASSSGQGLYQPQHF.

This clone occurred a few times. The V and J genes are TRBV21-1 and TRBJ2-1; the table's TRBD1 call for D was not verified on the DNA. TRBV21-1 is marked as a pseudogene. The CDR3 extends over 15 amino acids. This CDR3 is CASRGAPGQNNEQFF. CDR3 sequence (DNA): TGTGCCAGCAGAGGAGCTCCGGGACAAAACAATGAGCAGTTCTTC.

V gene TRBV7-2 combines with J gene TRBJ2-7; 9 nucleotides match TRBD1. V was clipped by 1 base and J by 3 bases; unmatched bases: 4. CDR1 SGHTA and CDR2 FQGNSA come from the germline V gene. This CDR3 is 15 amino acids long. CDR3 in amino acids: CASSLGGQGLYEQYF. The CDR3 coding sequence is TGTGCCAGCAGCTTAGGGGGACAGGGACTCTACGAGCAGTACTTC.

The chain carries TRBV27 and TRBJ2-1; TRBD1 is a possible D gene (6 bases). The V gene lost 3 bases and the J gene lost 15 bases, with 24 bases spanning the gap. The CDR3 loop spans 15 amino acids. Germline V CDR1 and CDR2: MNHEY, SMNVEV (reference sequence). CDR3 loop: CASSFSDRLHTFRFF. CDR3 in DNA: TGTGCCAGCAGTTTTTCCGACAGGTTGCACACCTTTAGGTTCTTC.

This clone showed up just a few times. This chain uses TRBV19 with TRBJ2-6; D not certain. CDR3 length equals 13 residues. Germline V gives CDR1 LNHDA, CDR2 SQIVND (reference sequence). V lost 6 bases and J lost 2, with 5 bases in between. The CDR3 here is CASRGTGANVLTF. CDR3 DNA: TGTGCCAGTAGGGGGACTGGGGCCAACGTCCTGACTTTC. Using reference TRBV19 and TRBJ2-6 for the parts outside the CDR3, the full variable domain is DGGITQSPKYLFRKEGQNVTLSCEQNLNHDAMYWYRQDPGQGLRLIYYSQIVNDFQKGDIAEGYSVSREKKESFPLTVTSAQKNPTAFYLCASRGTGANVLTFGAGSRLTVL.

This sequence joins TRBV19 and TRBJ2-7, with TRBD1 identical over 9 bases. The junction had 14 bases not matched to a gene; V was cut back by 5 bases and J by 0 bases. The CDR3 extends over 18 amino acids. Germline CDR1 LNHDA, CDR2 SQIVND (reference sequence). CDR3 sequence (DNA): TGTGCCAGTAGTTCGTTGTCGGGACAGGGAAAGGTCTCCTACGAGCAGTACTTC. The encoded protein is CASSSLSGQGKVSYEQYF.

J is TRBJ2-1 and V is TRBV13; 14 nucleotides line up with TRBD2. The junction had 10 bases not matched to a gene; V was cut back by 3 bases and J by 12 bases. The CDR3 covers 16 residues. The germline V gene encodes CDR1 PRHDT and CDR2 FYEKMQ (reference sequence). CDR3 sequence reads: CASSLAGLAGGGGQFF. CDR3 nucleotide sequence: TGTGCCAGCAGCTTGGCCGGACTAGCGGGAGGAGGCGGGCAGTTCTTC. Using reference TRBV13 and TRBJ2-1 for the parts outside the CDR3, the full variable domain is AAGVIQSPRHLIKEKRETATLKCYPIPRHDTVYWYQQGPGQDPQFLISFYEKMQSDKGSIPDRFSAQQFSDYHSELNMSSLELGDSALYFCASSLAGLAGGGGQFFGPGTRLTVL.

J is TRBJ2-2 and V is TRBV7-3; 10 bases are shared with TRBD2. Germline values: CDR1 SGHTA, CDR2 FQGTGA. V shed 5 bases and J 6 bases; nucleotides not matched to a gene: 9. CDR3 length equals 16 residues. The CDR3 coding sequence is TGTGCCAGCAGCACCTCCGGGACTAGCGAGCCCGGGGAGCTGTTTTTT. Residues: CASSTSGTSEPGELFF.

This clone has only a few counts. This rearrangement joins TRBV27 to TRBJ2-6; no firm D call. CDR1 MNHEY and CDR2 SMNVEV come from the germline V gene (reference sequence). The CDR3 spans 15 residues. Trimming removed 2 bases at V and 1 base at J, with 6 bases between. CDR3 nucleotides: TGTGCCAGCAGTTTAGTAGGATCTGGGGCCAACGTCCTGACTTTC. It encodes CASSLVGSGANVLTF.

This clone has a handful of counts. The gene calls are TRBV6-5 and TRBJ2-6; D gene unclear. Germline CDR1 is MNHEY and CDR2 is SVGAGI. The CDR3 has 15 residues. V lost 5 bases and J lost 0, with 8 bases in between. The CDR3: CASSRAISGANVLTF. CDR3 DNA: TGTGCCAGCAGTCGGGCTATCTCTGGGGCCAACGTCCTGACTTTC.

The chain couples TRBV28 to TRBJ2-5; TRBD2 matches 9 bases. The J call may be faulty, since TRBJ2-7 better matches the DNA end. The CDR3 totals 15 residues. Germline CDR1 MDHEN, CDR2 SYDVKM. The CDR3 protein is CASSVSGRISYEQYF. CDR3 DNA sequence: TGTGCCAGCAGTGTCAGCGGGAGGATATCCTACGAGCAGTACTTC.

The chain carries TRBV18 and TRBJ2-1, with a weak D call TRBD1 (6 bases). Germline V gene lookup returns CDR1 KGHSH and CDR2 LQKENI. The CDR3 covers 14 residues. The V end lost 3 bases, the J end lost 2 bases, and 8 bases lay between the germline ends. Here the CDR3 DNA reads TGTGCCAGCTCACCTCGGGACACCTACAATGAGCAGTTCTTC. Translating it yields CASSPRDTYNEQFF.

This clone was counted between two and nine times. The genes are TRBV7-9 and TRBJ1-3; no firm D call. The CDR3 runs 12 residues. V was pared by 2 bases and J by 6 bases, with 5 bases between. Germline-derived CDR1 and CDR2 are SEHNR and FQNEAQ (reference sequence). CDR3 bases: TGTGCCAGCAGCTTAAACGAAAACACCATATATTTT. This codes for CASSLNENTIYF.

The chain has TRBV27 and TRBJ2-2, with 9 bases matching TRBD1. The germline V gene encodes CDR1 MNHEY and CDR2 SMNVEV (reference sequence). Trimming cost V 4 bases and J 2 bases; bases outside gene matches: 11. The CDR3 extends over 18 amino acids. The CDR3 sequence: CASSSGTGYPGNTGELFF. The CDR3 bases are TGTGCCAGCAGTTCCGGGACAGGGTATCCGGGTAACACCGGGGAGCTGTTTTTT.

This clone was counted a few times. This chain joins TRBV7-2 and TRBJ2-6, with D possibly matching TRBD1 (5 bases). V was pared by 2 bases and J by 0 bases, with 8 bases between. Germline-derived CDR1 and CDR2 are SGHTA and FQGNSA. The CDR3 consists of 16 residues. The CDR3 nucleotides read TGTGCCAGCAGCTTAAGACAGCTCTCTGGGGCCAACGTCCTGACTTTC. It specifies CASSLRQLSGANVLTF.

There are a few counts of this clone. This chain connects TRBV7-9 to TRBJ2-7, with no clear D. V lost 3 bases and J 7 bases, leaving 7 bases between the germline ends. CDR3 length: 11 residues. Per the germline V gene, CDR1 is SEHNR and CDR2 is FQNEAQ (reference sequence). In DNA form, the CDR3 reads TGTGCCAGCAGCTTGTCCCAGGAGCAGTACTTC. It codes for CASSLSQEQYF.

For the CDR3, the DNA is TGTGCCACCAGCAGAGCTGACAGCCACACTGAAGCTTTCTTT. Residues: CATSRADSHTEAFF. The V call is TRBV15, the J call TRBJ1-1; TRBD1 might be the D (5 bases). Germline assignment: CDR1 LNHNV and CDR2 YYDKDF (reference sequence). The CDR3 contains 14 residues. V dropped 1 base and J dropped 3 bases, with 9 bases sitting between them.

This clone was observed a handful of times. CDR3 amino acids: CASSSGITNEQFF. The CDR3, as DNA: TGTGCCAGCAGCTCCGGGATAACTAATGAGCAGTTCTTC. J is TRBJ2-1 and V is TRBV7-2, with D tentatively TRBD2 (5 bases). The CDR3 extends over 13 amino acids. Germline loops: CDR1 SGHTA, CDR2 FQGNSA. Trimming pared 4 bases from V and 7 bases from J, leaving 11 bases between.

This clone was seen more than once but under ten times. One junction end disagrees with the germline gene, perhaps due to a read error. The J gene is TRBJ2-1, the V gene TRBV27, with TRBD2 identical over 7 bases. This CDR3 has 16 amino acids. CDR1 is MNHEY and CDR2 is SMNVEV in the germline V gene (reference sequence). The CDR3 sequence is CASSISLAAPGNEQFF. The DNA for the CDR3 is TGTGCCAGCAGTATATCCCTAGCGGCTCCTGGGAATGAGCAGTTCTTC.

The V call is TRBV7-8, the J call TRBJ2-5; D unresolved. The V end lost 5 bases, the J end lost 3 bases, and 13 bases lay between the germline ends. Germline CDR1 reads SGHVS; CDR2 reads FQNEAQ. The CDR3 runs 14 residues. The CDR3 region is CASSPTSLKETQYF. The DNA of the CDR3 is TGTGCCAGCAGCCCGACCTCGCTGAAAGAGACCCAGTACTTC.

The chain recombines TRBV10-3 with TRBJ2-7; possible D gene TRBD2, 7 bases. CDR1 is ENHRY and CDR2 is SYGVKD in the germline V gene. CDR3 length equals 14 residues. V was clipped by 7 bases and J by 7 bases, with 20 bases between them. The CDR3 protein is CAINSGGRVWEQYF. Here the CDR3 DNA reads TGTGCCATCAATTCGGGGGGCAGGGTTTGGGAGCAGTACTTC.

This clone was detected a few times. This chain uses TRBV7-3 with TRBJ2-2, with 9 bases fitting TRBD2. Germline values: CDR1 SGHTA, CDR2 FQGTGA. This CDR3 has 16 residues. V lost 1 base and J lost 5; bases outside the gene matches: 5. The CDR3 region has the DNA TGTGCCAGCAGCTTAAATGCGGGAGGGCGGACCGGGGAGCTGTTTTTT. Translating gives CASSLNAGGRTGELFF. The full variable domain, completed using reference TRBV7-3 and TRBJ2-2, is GAGVSQTPSNKVTEKGKYVELRCDPISGHTALYWYRQSLGQGPEFLIYFQGTGAADDSGLPNDRFFAVRPEGSVSTLKIQRTERGDSAVYLCASSLNAGGRTGELFFGEGSRLTVL.

V gene TRBV6-5 combines with J gene TRBJ2-5, with D unclear. Germline V gene lookup returns CDR1 MNHEY and CDR2 SVGAGI. The CDR3 loop spans 11 amino acids. Between the trimmed V and J ends, which lost 2 bases and 13 bases, there was a span of 11 bases. CDR3: CASSYAPEVYF. The CDR3 DNA is TGTGCCAGCAGTTACGCCCCCGAGGTGTACTTC.

This clone was detected only a few times. The J gene is TRBJ2-2, the V gene TRBV28, with 8 bases lining up with TRBD1. The V gene's germline CDR1 is MDHEN and CDR2 SYDVKM. CDR3 size: 13 residues. After removal of 10 bases from V and 7 bases from J, the junction contained 8 bases not matched to a gene. CDR3 sequence (DNA): TGTGCCACCGGGACAGGCTCTATCGGGGAGCTGTTTTTT. This codes for CATGTGSIGELFF.

This chain links TRBV6-5 with TRBJ2-7; TRBD1 or TRBD2 may be the D gene (5 bases each). This CDR3 is built from 14 residues. CDR1 is MNHEY and CDR2 is SVGAGI in the germline V gene. Trimming removed 0 bases from V and 4 bases from J, with 10 bases in between. The CDR3: CASSYSTAEYEQYF. DNA for the CDR3: TGTGCCAGCAGTTACTCGACAGCGGAGTACGAGCAGTACTTC.

This clone came up a few times. V gene TRBV5-1 combines with J gene TRBJ2-4, with TRBD2 matching 11 bases. V lost 3 bases and J lost 1; bases outside the gene matches: 21. The CDR3 has 22 residues. Germline CDR1 is SGHRS and CDR2 is YFSETQ. CDR3 protein: CASSWPEGSGRADRGAKNIQYF. The CDR3 DNA follows: TGCGCCAGCAGCTGGCCCGAAGGTAGCGGGAGGGCCGACCGGGGTGCCAAAAACATTCAGTACTTC.

This clone was seen just once. The chain uses TRBV11-1 and TRBJ2-4, with D unclear. The CDR3 runs 16 residues. V was pared by 1 base and J by 0 bases, with 10 bases between. From germline, CDR1 is SGHAT and CDR2 FQDESV (reference sequence). For the CDR3, the DNA is TGTGCCAGCAGCTTAGAGGCACGTGGAGCCAAAAACATTCAGTACTTC. Protein product: CASSLEARGAKNIQYF.